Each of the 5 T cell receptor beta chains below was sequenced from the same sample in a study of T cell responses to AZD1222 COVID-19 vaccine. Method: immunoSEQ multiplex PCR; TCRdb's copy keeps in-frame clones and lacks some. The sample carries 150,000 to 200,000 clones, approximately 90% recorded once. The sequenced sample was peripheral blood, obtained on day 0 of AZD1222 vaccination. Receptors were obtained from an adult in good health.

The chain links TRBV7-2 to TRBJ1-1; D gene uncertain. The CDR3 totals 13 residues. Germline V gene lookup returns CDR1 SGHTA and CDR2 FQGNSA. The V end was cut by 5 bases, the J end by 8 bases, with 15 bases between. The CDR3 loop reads CASSLSSSREAFF. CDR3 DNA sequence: TGTGCCAGCAGCCTCTCATCCAGTAGGGAAGCTTTCTTT.

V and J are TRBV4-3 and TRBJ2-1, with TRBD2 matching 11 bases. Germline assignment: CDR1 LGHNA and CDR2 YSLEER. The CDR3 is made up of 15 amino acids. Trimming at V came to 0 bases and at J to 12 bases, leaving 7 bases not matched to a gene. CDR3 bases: TGCGCCAGCAGCCAAGAGGTACTAGCGGGAGTGTGGCAGTTCTTC. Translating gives CASSQEVLAGVWQFF.

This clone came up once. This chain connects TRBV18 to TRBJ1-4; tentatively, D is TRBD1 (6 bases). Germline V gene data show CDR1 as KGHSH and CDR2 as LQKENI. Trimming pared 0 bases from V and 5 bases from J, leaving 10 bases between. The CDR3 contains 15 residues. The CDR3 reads CASSPPGQGNEKLFF. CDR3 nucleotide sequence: TGTGCCAGCTCACCACCGGGGCAGGGGAATGAAAAACTGTTTTTT.

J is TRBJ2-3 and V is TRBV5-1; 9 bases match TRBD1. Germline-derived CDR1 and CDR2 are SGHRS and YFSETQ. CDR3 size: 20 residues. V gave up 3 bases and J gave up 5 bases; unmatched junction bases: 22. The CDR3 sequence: CASSSPGQGGLAVPRDTQYF. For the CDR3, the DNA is TGCGCCAGCAGCTCGCCGGGACAGGGAGGGTTAGCGGTTCCTAGAGATACGCAGTATTTT. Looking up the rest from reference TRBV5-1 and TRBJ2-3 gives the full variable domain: KAGVTQTPRYLIKTRGQQVTLSCSPISGHRSVSWYQQTPGQGLQFLFEYFSETQRNKGNFPGRFSGRQFSNSRSEMNVSTLELGDSALYLCASSSPGQGGLAVPRDTQYFGPGTRLTVL.

This CDR3 reads CASRGRVNEKLFF. The CDR3 DNA sequence: TGCGCCAGCAGAGGCAGGGTTAATGAAAAACTGTTTTTT. This chain joins TRBV5-1 and TRBJ1-4; tentatively, D is TRBD1 (5 bases). Germline V CDR1 and CDR2: SGHRS, YFSETQ. V was trimmed by 5 bases and J by 4 bases, leaving 9 bases between them. The CDR3 is 13 amino acids. Full variable domain (rest looked up from reference TRBV5-1 and TRBJ1-4): KAGVTQTPRYLIKTRGQQVTLSCSPISGHRSVSWYQQTPGQGLQFLFEYFSETQRNKGNFPGRFSGRQFSNSRSEMNVSTLELGDSALYLCASRGRVNEKLFFGSGTQLSVL.